Each of the 32 T cell receptor beta chains below was sequenced from the same sample in a study of blood T cell repertoires in COVID-19. Sequencing used immunoSEQ multiplex PCR; TCRdb keeps in-frame clones, though not all of them. The sample carries over 110,000 clones, around 88% recorded once. Material for sequencing was peripheral blood. The receptors were sampled from a human donor in a cohort sampled during active COVID-19.

In this sample, this clone turned up once. V gene TRBV20-1 combines with J gene TRBJ2-7; 8 nucleotides match TRBD2. The CDR3 sequence is 16 residues long. Looked up from germline, CDR1 is DFQATT and CDR2 is SNEGSKA (reference sequence). Trimming cost V 3 bases and J 2 bases; bases outside gene matches: 12. The CDR3 DNA reads as TGCAGTGCTAGTACCGGACTAGCCGATATTACCTACGAGCAGTACTTC. It yields the protein CSASTGLADITYEQYF.

The chain has TRBV13 and TRBJ2-2; unclear D gene. This CDR3 comprises 15 residues. Germline V lookup: CDR1 PRHDT, CDR2 FYEKMQ (reference sequence). V lost 0 bases and J 2 bases, leaving 7 bases between the germline ends. The CDR3 region is CASSLGDFNTGELFF. CDR3 DNA sequence: TGTGCCAGCAGCTTAGGAGACTTCAACACCGGGGAGCTGTTTTTT. The whole variable domain, remainder taken from reference TRBV13 and TRBJ2-2, is AAGVIQSPRHLIKEKRETATLKCYPIPRHDTVYWYQQGPGQDPQFLISFYEKMQSDKGSIPDRFSAQQFSDYHSELNMSSLELGDSALYFCASSLGDFNTGELFFGEGSRLTVL.

The chain employs TRBV4-1 and TRBJ1-6, with D tentatively TRBD1 (5 bases). Deletions cut 0 bases from V and 14 bases from J, with 11 bases between. This CDR3 comprises 13 residues. Germline lookup yields CDR1 MGHRA and CDR2 YSYEKL. The CDR3: CASSQDRGPALHF. CDR3 DNA sequence: TGCGCCAGCAGCCAAGATAGGGGCCCGGCCCTCCACTTT.

This rearrangement joins TRBV11-2 to TRBJ2-7; the D is unclear. Germline CDR1 and CDR2: SGHAT and FQNNGV. V was trimmed by 4 bases and J by 2 bases, leaving 3 bases between them. The CDR3 loop spans 11 amino acids. The CDR3 bases are TGTGCCAGCAGCTACACCTACGAGCAGTACTTC. It specifies CASSYTYEQYF.

The J gene is TRBJ1-1, the V gene TRBV15; 10 bases fit TRBD1. CDR1 LNHNV and CDR2 YYDKDF come from the germline V gene (reference sequence). Trimming removed 1 base from V and 5 bases from J; junction bases left unmatched: 10. This CDR3 is 17 amino acids long. The DNA of the CDR3 is TGTGCCACCAGCAGAGTGGGACAGGGGAGGCGGGTGACTGAAGCTTTCTTT. It specifies CATSRVGQGRRVTEAFF.

The chain employs TRBV19 and TRBJ2-3; D remains unclear. CDR3 length equals 17 residues. Trimming took 4 bases from V and 1 from J, leaving 18 bases between them. Germline lookup yields CDR1 LNHDA and CDR2 SQIVND (reference sequence). The CDR3 region has the DNA TGTGCCAGTAGTACAATACTTCCCCCGGGTGGCACAGATACGCAGTATTTT. This sequence encodes CASSTILPPGGTDTQYF.

This chain's CDR3 is CASQGEQNTIYF. CDR3 DNA sequence: TGTGCCAGCCAGGGGGAACAGAACACCATATATTTT. The V call is TRBV2, the J call TRBJ1-3; 7 nucleotides align to TRBD1. CDR1 is SNHLY, CDR2 FYNNEI, per germline. This CDR3 spans 12 amino acids. Unmatched junction bases numbered 5, after V lost 8 bases and J lost 7 bases.

This clone was found once. The V and J genes are TRBV4-1 and TRBJ2-1, with 8 positions matching TRBD2. The junction had 5 bases not matched to a gene; V was cut back by 4 bases and J by 3 bases. CDR3 length: 15 amino acids. Per germline, CDR1 MGHRA and CDR2 YSYEKL. The CDR3 DNA reads TGCGCCAGCAGCCGCACCGGGACTAGCTACAATGAGCAGTTCTTC. Amino acids: CASSRTGTSYNEQFF.

The chain carries TRBV27 and TRBJ1-2; 7 bases align to TRBD1. The CDR3 loop spans 15 amino acids. V trimming: 8 bases; J trimming: 2 bases; junction bases outside the gene matches: 11. Per the germline V gene, CDR1 is MNHEY and CDR2 is SMNVEV (reference sequence). The DNA of the CDR3 is TGTGCCAGCTCCTTCCGGGGGACAGAAAACTATGGCTACACCTTC. The encoded protein is CASSFRGTENYGYTF.

The chain has TRBV7-2 and TRBJ2-5, with TRBD1 matching over 7 bases. CDR3 length: 16 residues. V dropped 0 bases and J dropped 4; count of bases not matched to a gene: 8. Germline lookup yields CDR1 SGHTA and CDR2 FQGNSA. In DNA form, the CDR3 reads TGTGCCAGCAGCTTAGCTCCCCCGGGACAGTTAGAGACCCAGTACTTC. Amino acids: CASSLAPPGQLETQYF.

The genes are TRBV30 and TRBJ2-1; 10 bases fit TRBD2. V trimming: 3 bases; J trimming: 6 bases; junction bases outside the gene matches: 8. The CDR3 spans 15 residues. Germline CDR1 GTSNPN, CDR2 SVGIG (reference sequence). The CDR3 reads CAWRLTSGAVNEQFF. DNA of the CDR3: TGTGCCTGGAGACTAACTAGCGGGGCGGTCAATGAGCAGTTCTTC.

This sequence joins TRBV19 and TRBJ1-4; D not resolved. V lost 4 bases and J 4 bases, leaving 7 bases between the germline ends. In germline, CDR1 is LNHDA, CDR2 SQIVND (reference sequence). This CDR3 region has 13 residues. The DNA of the CDR3 is TGTGCCAGTAGTAGGCAGGTTAATGAAAAACTGTTTTTT. This encodes CASSRQVNEKLFF.

The V call is TRBV10-3, the J call TRBJ1-5; 9 positions match TRBD1. The CDR3 is made up of 15 amino acids. Germline V CDR1 and CDR2: ENHRY, SYGVKD. The ends lost 1 base at V and 6 bases at J; junction bases unmatched: 4. In DNA, the CDR3 is TGTGCCATCAGTGAGTTACAGGGGGCTATTCAGCCCCAGCATTTT. This translates into CAISELQGAIQPQHF.

This rearrangement joins TRBV7-8 to TRBJ2-7; 13 nucleotides line up with TRBD2. The CDR3 sequence is 17 residues long. Trimming took 6 bases from V and 0 from J; bases not matched to a gene: 8. From germline, CDR1 is SGHVS and CDR2 FQNEAQ. The CDR3 reads CASRSGTSGVSSYEQYF. The CDR3 DNA sequence: TGTGCCAGCAGATCCGGGACTAGCGGGGTTAGCTCCTACGAGCAGTACTTC.

V usage is TRBV3-1 (or the pseudogene TRBV3-2) and J usage is TRBJ2-2, with TRBD2 identical over 7 bases. This CDR3 contains 16 residues. V gave up 3 bases and J gave up 2 bases; unmatched junction bases: 6. Germline CDR1 LGHDT, CDR2 YNNKEL (reference sequence). CDR3 coding DNA: TGTGCCAGCAGCCAGTTTGGCGGGGGAAACACCGGGGAGCTGTTTTTT. Amino acids: CASSQFGGGNTGELFF.

The chain is built from TRBV19 and TRBJ1-2, with D unresolved. CDR1 LNHDA and CDR2 SQIVND come from the germline V gene (reference sequence). V lost 8 bases and J 4 bases, leaving 23 bases between the germline ends. The CDR3 spans 16 residues. The CDR3 DNA reads as TGTGCCAGTCGAGTCATAATGCCAAAGCGGGTCTATGGCTACACCTTC. As protein: CASRVIMPKRVYGYTF.

This clone occurred once. V and J are TRBV19 and TRBJ2-7, with TRBD2 as a possible D gene (5 bases). The CDR3 runs 14 residues. CDR1 LNHDA and CDR2 SQIVND come from the germline V gene (reference sequence). V shed 3 bases and J shed 3 bases, with 12 bases lying between them. CDR3 DNA: TGTGCCAGTAGTATGAAGCCGGGGTTCTACGAGCAGTACTTC. Translating gives CASSMKPGFYEQYF.

The chain carries TRBV6-2 or TRBV6-3 and TRBJ2-7; 10 bases are shared with TRBD1. CDR3 size: 16 residues. V gave up 4 bases and J gave up 4 bases; unmatched junction bases: 10. Germline V lookup: CDR1 MNHEY, CDR2 SVGEGT. The CDR3 bases are TGTGCCAGCAGTTCATTGGGACAGGGGTATTCTTACGAGCAGTACTTC. Its translation is CASSSLGQGYSYEQYF.

The chain joins TRBV11-2 to TRBJ2-7, with a tentative D call TRBD1 (7 bases). Germline values: CDR1 SGHAT, CDR2 FQNNGV. The ends were cut back, 1 base at V and 3 bases at J, with 13 bases in the middle. This CDR3 has 15 amino acids. The CDR3 loop reads CASSLAGGQIYEQYF. DNA of the CDR3: TGTGCCAGCAGCTTAGCCGGGGGACAGATCTACGAGCAGTACTTC. The full variable domain, rest sourced from reference TRBV11-2 and TRBJ2-7, is EAGVAQSPRYKIIEKRQSVAFWCNPISGHATLYWYQQILGQGPKLLIQFQNNGVVDDSQLPKDRFSAERLKGVDSTLKIQPAKLEDSAVYLCASSLAGGQIYEQYFGPGTRLTVT.

The J gene is TRBJ2-7, the V gene TRBV6-5, with 11 bases matching TRBD1. CDR1 is MNHEY, CDR2 SVGAGI, per germline. The CDR3 is 14 residues long. The J segment lost 2 bases and the V segment lost 4 bases, leaving 1 base of the junction unmatched. The CDR3 coding sequence is TGTGCCAGCAGTTGGGACAGGGGGGCCTACGAGCAGTACTTC. Protein: CASSWDRGAYEQYF.

The chain links TRBV27 to TRBJ1-5; D gene unclear. This CDR3 is 15 amino acids long. Trimming left V 2 bases short and J 2 bases short, with 10 bases between. From germline, CDR1 is MNHEY and CDR2 SMNVEV (reference sequence). CDR3 loop: CASSLSRTGNQPQHF. DNA for the CDR3: TGTGCCAGCAGTTTAAGCCGAACGGGCAATCAGCCCCAGCATTTT.

This chain uses TRBV4-2 with TRBJ1-3; the D is unclear. This CDR3 comprises 19 residues. CDR1 and CDR2 (germline): LGHNA, YNFKEQ. V lost 2 bases and J 0 bases, leaving 20 bases between the germline ends. CDR3 in amino acids: CASSQPLGWRGGSGNTIYF. The DNA for the CDR3 is TGTGCCAGCAGCCAACCTCTCGGGTGGCGAGGCGGCTCTGGAAACACCATATATTTT.

This clone was observed a single time. The chain combines TRBV7-9 with TRBJ1-1, with 7 bases fitting TRBD1. This CDR3 comprises 14 residues. Germline V gene lookup returns CDR1 SEHNR and CDR2 FQNEAQ (reference sequence). Unmatched junction bases numbered 5, after V lost 2 bases and J lost 5 bases. The CDR3 nucleotides are TGTGCCAGCAGCTTATCCCAGGGGGGTACTGAAGCTTTCTTT. Translated, it gives CASSLSQGGTEAFF.

In this sample, this clone turned up once. The gene calls are TRBV19 and TRBJ2-3; the D gene is possibly TRBD2 (5 bases). The germline CDR1 and CDR2 sequences are LNHDA and SQIVND (reference sequence). Trimming took 9 bases from V and 0 from J, leaving 10 bases between them. This CDR3 comprises 13 residues. This CDR3 is CASRSGSTDTQYF. Written as DNA, the CDR3 is TGTGCCAGCCGGTCGGGGAGCACAGATACGCAGTATTTT.

V and J are TRBV11-1 and TRBJ2-5, with D maybe TRBD2 (5 bases). CDR3 length equals 13 residues. Germline lookup yields CDR1 SGHAT and CDR2 FQDESV (reference sequence). V lost 1 base and J lost 4, with 7 bases in between. CDR3: CASSLDGRETQYF. In DNA, the CDR3 is TGTGCCAGCAGCTTAGATGGGAGAGAGACCCAGTACTTC.

The CDR3 region is CASSQEPRGNQPQHF. The CDR3 DNA reads as TGCGCCAGCAGCCAAGAGCCCAGAGGTAATCAGCCCCAGCATTTT. This rearrangement joins TRBV4-1 to TRBJ1-5; no reliable D call. This CDR3 comprises 15 residues. Trimming shortened V by 0 bases and J by 4 bases, and 10 bases separated the two germline ends. Germline-derived CDR1 and CDR2 are MGHRA and YSYEKL.

This clone was observed once. J is TRBJ2-3 and V is TRBV6-2 or TRBV6-3, with 8 bases that match TRBD2. The CDR3 is made up of 16 amino acids. Germline CDR1 and CDR2: MNHEY and SVGEGT. The trim removed 2 bases at V and 6 bases at J, leaving 10 bases unmatched. The CDR3 reads CASSYAGRGAPDTQYF. DNA for the CDR3: TGTGCCAGCAGTTACGCAGGGCGGGGGGCGCCCGATACGCAGTATTTT.

The J gene is TRBJ1-2, the V gene TRBV12-3 or TRBV12-4; D call uncertain. Trimming shortened V by 3 bases and J by 4 bases, and 6 bases separated the two germline ends. The CDR3 totals 12 residues. CDR3 in amino acids: CASSFSSYGYTF. Written as DNA, the CDR3 is TGTGCCAGCAGTTTTTCTTCCTATGGCTACACCTTC.

The gene calls are TRBV7-8 and TRBJ1-2; 8 positions agree with TRBD1. Trimming at V came to 5 bases and at J to 7 bases, leaving 9 bases not matched to a gene. Germline CDR1 reads SGHVS; CDR2 reads FQNEAQ. This CDR3 region has 14 residues. Here the CDR3 DNA reads TGTGCCAGCAGCGCCGGGACAGGCAGGGGTGGCTACACCTTC. It translates to CASSAGTGRGGYTF.

This clone occurred once. This chain links TRBV5-1 with TRBJ1-1; D perhaps matches TRBD1 (6 bases). CDR3 length: 15 amino acids. The V gene lost 4 bases and the J gene lost 0 bases, with 13 bases spanning the gap. Per the germline V gene, CDR1 is SGHRS and CDR2 is YFSETQ. The CDR3 spells CASSVRGGVNTEAFF. CDR3 DNA: TGCGCCAGCAGCGTTCGGGGGGGCGTGAACACTGAAGCTTTCTTT.

This clone appeared a few times. The V and J genes are TRBV4-2 and TRBJ1-2, with D maybe TRBD1 (6 bases). V lost 0 bases and J lost 5, with 19 bases in between. Germline V gene sequence: CDR1 LGHNA, CDR2 YNFKEQ. The CDR3 runs 17 residues. CDR3 residues: CASSQDLGGARKYGYTF. The CDR3 DNA follows: TGTGCCAGCAGCCAAGATCTTGGGGGCGCAAGGAAGTATGGCTACACCTTC.

The rearrangement uses TRBV18 and TRBJ1-5, with 10 bases fitting TRBD1. The CDR3 contains 14 residues. Germline loops: CDR1 KGHSH, CDR2 LQKENI. V dropped 8 bases and J dropped 5; count of bases not matched to a gene: 6. CDR3 DNA: TGTGCCAGCCGGGACAGGGGAATCGATCAGCCCCAGCATTTT. It yields the protein CASRDRGIDQPQHF.